This T cell receptor beta chain is drawn from a study of blood T cell repertoires in COVID-19. Study-level information: Samples of COVID-19 (acute and convalescent) were obtained from the United States, Italy and Spain.

Some clones are missing from TCRdb's copy, which holds only in-frame ones; the method was immunoSEQ multiplex PCR. Of approximately 300,000 clones in the sample, roughly nine tenths are singletons; the top ten hold roughly 2.3%. Germline V CDR1 and CDR2: SNHLY, FYNNEI. V was trimmed by 7 bases and J by 10 bases, leaving 20 bases between them. CDR3 size: 15 residues. This sequence was found in a man between 18 and 29 years old with active or convalescent COVID-19. The material sequenced was peripheral blood. This rearrangement joins TRBV2 to TRBJ1-6, with D tentatively TRBD1 (6 bases). CDR3 amino acids: CASTPTRGVGSPLHF. In DNA, the CDR3 is TGTGCCAGCACCCCGACCAGGGGAGTAGGGTCACCCCTCCACTTT. Based on the CDR3 plus reference TRBV2 and TRBJ1-6, the full variable domain is EPEVTQTPSHQVTQMGQEVILRCVPISNHLYFYWYRQILGQKVEFLVSFYNNEISEKSEIFDDQFSVERPDGSNFTLKIRSTKLEDSAMYFCASTPTRGVGSPLHFGNGTRLTVT.